A selection of T cell receptor beta chains follows, all from one sample in a study of cytomegalovirus exposure and HLA in healthy donors. The data were produced by immunoSEQ multiplex PCR, yet TCRdb's version contains in-frame clones alone and is incomplete. This sample carries some 120,000 clones, around 84% of them seen once, and the ten largest clones take 2.5% to 3.5%. The sequencing input was PBMCs. All receptors derive from a woman aged 18-35 years in good health and CMV-seropositive. CDR3s include the opening cysteine and the closing phenylalanine or tryptophan. Only some rows state a clone size, as once, few, many or a class for expanded clones.

v_call,clone_size,j_call,cdr3_aa
TRBV9,-,TRBJ1-1,CASSVAGGFGSEAFF
TRBV5-4,-,TRBJ2-1,CASSSRQDNEQFF
TRBV5-6,-,TRBJ2-2,CASSLDPLMQGNNGELFF
TRBV29-1,-,TRBJ1-1,CSAGEGGTEAFF
TRBV6-5,-,TRBJ2-3,CASSVDRGTDTQYF
TRBV10-3,-,TRBJ2-2,CAISAVLAGGPGELFF
TRBV6-5,-,TRBJ2-4,CASSLVDSANIQYF
TRBV27,-,TRBJ1-4,CASSPPTLGVGEKLFF
TRBV28,-,TRBJ1-1,CASSFGGDAEAFF
TRBV5-6,once,TRBJ1-2,CASSFGTGALTNYGYTF
TRBV6-1,-,TRBJ1-5,CASTPGAQWPQHF
TRBV18,-,TRBJ2-1,CASSPGTAYGNEQFF
TRBV29-1,-,TRBJ2-3,CSAGLAYTDTQYF
TRBV4-2,-,TRBJ2-1,CASSQESGGRREQFF
TRBV7-9,-,TRBJ1-5,CASSPGQGVGNQPQHF
TRBV29-1,-,TRBJ1-4,CTIHRATNEKLFF
TRBV10-2,-,TRBJ2-5,CASSWLAGGQETQYF
TRBV27,-,TRBJ2-3,CASSLRGGASTDTQYF
TRBV5-8,-,TRBJ1-6,CAGPWVAGSPLHF
TRBV7-2,-,TRBJ2-6,CASSLSGASGANVLTF
TRBV11-1,-,TRBJ1-6,CASSHRTGGSPLHF
TRBV27,-,TRBJ1-1,CASTRQGAGTEAFF
TRBV27,-,TRBJ2-7,CASSLRREDYEQYF
TRBV5-6,-,TRBJ1-2,CASSLTLPRGYTF
TRBV14,-,TRBJ2-5,CASSQRTAEGTQYF
TRBV6-5,once,TRBJ2-5,CATSIAGGPGTQYF
TRBV18,-,TRBJ2-3,CASSPPGVTDTQYF
TRBV9,-,TRBJ1-1,CASSVNHYTEAFF
TRBV5-1,-,TRBJ1-1,CASSLEGVMNTEAFF
TRBV10-2,-,TRBJ1-5,CASSGGGAGEQPQHF
TRBV12-5,-,TRBJ2-7,CASGQVGVYEQYF
TRBV27,-,TRBJ2-1,CATDPTGGRGLEQFF
TRBV6-5,-,TRBJ1-6,CASSSRQGNSPLHF
TRBV2,few,TRBJ2-1,CASSVDRGRYNEQFF